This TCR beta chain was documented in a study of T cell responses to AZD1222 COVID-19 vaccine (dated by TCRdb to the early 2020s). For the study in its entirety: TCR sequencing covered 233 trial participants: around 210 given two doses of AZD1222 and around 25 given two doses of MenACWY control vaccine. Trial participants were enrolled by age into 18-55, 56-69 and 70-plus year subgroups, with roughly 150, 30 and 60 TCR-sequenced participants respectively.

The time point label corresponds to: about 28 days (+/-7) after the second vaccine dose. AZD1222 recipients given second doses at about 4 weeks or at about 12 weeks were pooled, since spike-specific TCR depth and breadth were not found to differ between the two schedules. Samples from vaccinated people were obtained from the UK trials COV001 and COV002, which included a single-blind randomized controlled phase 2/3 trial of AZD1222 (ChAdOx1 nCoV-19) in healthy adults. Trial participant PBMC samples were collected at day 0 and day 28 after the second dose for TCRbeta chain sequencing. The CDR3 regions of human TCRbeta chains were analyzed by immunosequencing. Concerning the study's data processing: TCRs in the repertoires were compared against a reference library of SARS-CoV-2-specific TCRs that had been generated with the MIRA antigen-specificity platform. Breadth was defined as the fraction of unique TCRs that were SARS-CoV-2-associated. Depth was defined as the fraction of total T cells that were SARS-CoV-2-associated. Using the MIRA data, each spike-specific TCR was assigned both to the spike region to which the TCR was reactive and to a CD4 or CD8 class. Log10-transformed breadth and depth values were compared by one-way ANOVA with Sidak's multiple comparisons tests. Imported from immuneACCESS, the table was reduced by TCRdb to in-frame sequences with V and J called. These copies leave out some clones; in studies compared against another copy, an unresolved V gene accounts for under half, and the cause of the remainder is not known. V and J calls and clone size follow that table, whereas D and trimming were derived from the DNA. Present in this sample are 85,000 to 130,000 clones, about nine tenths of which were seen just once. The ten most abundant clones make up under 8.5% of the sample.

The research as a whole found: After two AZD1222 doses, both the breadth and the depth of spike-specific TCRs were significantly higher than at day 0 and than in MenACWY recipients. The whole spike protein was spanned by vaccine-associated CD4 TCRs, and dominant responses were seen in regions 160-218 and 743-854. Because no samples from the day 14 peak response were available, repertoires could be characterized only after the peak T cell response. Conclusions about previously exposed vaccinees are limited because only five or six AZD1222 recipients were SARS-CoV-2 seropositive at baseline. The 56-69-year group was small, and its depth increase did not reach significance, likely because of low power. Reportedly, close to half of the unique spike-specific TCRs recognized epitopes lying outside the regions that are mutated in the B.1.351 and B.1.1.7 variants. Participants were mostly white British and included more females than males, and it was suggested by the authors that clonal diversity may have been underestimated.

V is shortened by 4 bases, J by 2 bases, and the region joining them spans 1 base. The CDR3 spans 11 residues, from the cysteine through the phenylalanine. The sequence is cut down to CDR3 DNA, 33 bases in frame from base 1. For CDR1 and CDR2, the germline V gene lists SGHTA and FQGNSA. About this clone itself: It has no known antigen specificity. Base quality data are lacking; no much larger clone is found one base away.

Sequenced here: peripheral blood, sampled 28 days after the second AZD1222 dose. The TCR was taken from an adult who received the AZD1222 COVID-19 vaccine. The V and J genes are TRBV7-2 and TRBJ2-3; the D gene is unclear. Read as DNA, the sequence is TGTGCCAGCAGCTACACAGATACGCAGTATTTT. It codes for CASSYTDTQYF. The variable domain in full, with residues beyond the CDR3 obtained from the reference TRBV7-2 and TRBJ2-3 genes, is GAGVSQSPSNKVTEKGKDVELRCDPISGHTALYWYRQSLGQGLEFLIYFQGNSAPDKSGLPSDRFSAERTGGSVSTLTIQRTQQEDSAVYLCASSYTDTQYFGPGTRLTVL.